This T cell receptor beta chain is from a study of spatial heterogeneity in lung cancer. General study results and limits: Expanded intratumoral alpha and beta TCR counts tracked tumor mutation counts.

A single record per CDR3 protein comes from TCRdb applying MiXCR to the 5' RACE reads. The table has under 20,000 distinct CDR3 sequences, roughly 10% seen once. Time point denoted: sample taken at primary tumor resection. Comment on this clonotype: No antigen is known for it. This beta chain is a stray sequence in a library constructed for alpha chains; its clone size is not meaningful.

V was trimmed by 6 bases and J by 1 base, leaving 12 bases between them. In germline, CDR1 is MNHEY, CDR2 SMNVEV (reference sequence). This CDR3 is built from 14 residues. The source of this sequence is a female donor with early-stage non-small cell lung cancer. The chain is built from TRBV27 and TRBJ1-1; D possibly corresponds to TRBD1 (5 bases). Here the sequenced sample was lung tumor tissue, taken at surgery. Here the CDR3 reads CASSPWGENTEAFF. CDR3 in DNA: TGTGCCAGCAGCCCGTGGGGGGAGAACACTGAAGCTTTCTTT.